The present T cell receptor beta chain was sequenced within a study of neurological immune-mediated disorders. Study-level results: Patients with HTLV-1-associated myelopathy had the highest level of TCR clonal expansion, whereas patients with multiple sclerosis had the lowest level, falling beneath the level found in healthy controls.

This clonotype was seen repeatedly, ten times or more. Its specificity is not known. TCRdb called the 5' RACE reads again in MiXCR, with one record for every CDR3 protein. This sample has 30,000 to 45,000 distinct CDR3 sequences, with 11% found just once. This CDR3 comprises 13 residues. J was trimmed by 4 bases and V by 7 bases; bases with no gene match: 9. Germline assignment: CDR1 SQVTM and CDR2 ANQGSEA. This clonotype was obtained from a woman in her 30s with HTLV-1-associated myelopathy (HAM/TSP). The rearrangement uses TRBV29-1 and TRBJ1-1, with TRBD1 identical over 7 bases. The material sequenced was CD4+ T cells from blood. In nucleotides, the CDR3 is TGCAGCGCCGGGACAGATTTCGGCACTGAAGCTTTCTTT. It codes for CSAGTDFGTEAFF.